This TCR beta chain was found in a study of cytomegalovirus exposure and HLA in healthy donors. The trim removed 4 bases at V and 4 bases at J, leaving 3 bases unmatched. The CDR3 has 14 amino acids. The germline CDR1 and CDR2 sequences are MNHNS and SASEGT. Both 60 Vbeta primers and 13 Jbeta primers went into the PCR. Sequencing used immunoSEQ multiplex PCR; TCRdb keeps in-frame clones, though not all of them. The sample includes about 120,000 clones, 78% of them seen just once. J is TRBJ2-5 and V is TRBV6-1; the match to TRBD1 covers 10 bases. The TCR originated in a woman in her thirties in good health and CMV-seropositive. The sequenced sample consisted of PBMCs. The CDR3 nucleotides read TGTGCCAGCAGTGGGACAGGGGGAAGAGAGACCCAGTACTTC. Its protein product is CASSGTGGRETQYF.